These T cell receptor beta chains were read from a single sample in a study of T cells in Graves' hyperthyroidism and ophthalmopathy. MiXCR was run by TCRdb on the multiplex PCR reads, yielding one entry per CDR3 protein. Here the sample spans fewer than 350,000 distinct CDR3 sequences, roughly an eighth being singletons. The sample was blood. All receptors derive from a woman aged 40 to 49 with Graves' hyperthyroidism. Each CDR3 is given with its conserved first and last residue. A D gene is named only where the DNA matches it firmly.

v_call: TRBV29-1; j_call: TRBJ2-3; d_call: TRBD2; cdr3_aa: CSVYQWGGRTDTQYF
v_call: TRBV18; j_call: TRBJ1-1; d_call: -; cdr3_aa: CASSPHKGDTEAFF
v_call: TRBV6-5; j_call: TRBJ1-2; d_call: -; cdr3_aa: CASSYRNNALFVTF
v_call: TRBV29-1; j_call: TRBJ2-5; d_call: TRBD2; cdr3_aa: CSVGSLAGVQETQYF
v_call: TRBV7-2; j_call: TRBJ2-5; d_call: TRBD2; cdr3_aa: CASSLVVAGGPETQYF
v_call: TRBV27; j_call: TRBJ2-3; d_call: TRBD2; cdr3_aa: CASRGGGGGDTQYF
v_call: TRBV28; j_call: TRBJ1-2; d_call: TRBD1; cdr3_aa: CASSSGDRGGYGYTF
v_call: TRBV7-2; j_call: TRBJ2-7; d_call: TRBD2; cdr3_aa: CASSLASGSSAEQYF
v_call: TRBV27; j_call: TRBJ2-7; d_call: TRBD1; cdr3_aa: CASSSHRGPVYEQYF
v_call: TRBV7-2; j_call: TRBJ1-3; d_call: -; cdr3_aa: CASSQRQLGNTIYF
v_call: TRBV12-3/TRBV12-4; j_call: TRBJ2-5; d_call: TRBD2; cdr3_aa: CASRSAGATEGETQYF
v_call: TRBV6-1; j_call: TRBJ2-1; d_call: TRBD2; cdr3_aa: CASSRREGRDEQFF
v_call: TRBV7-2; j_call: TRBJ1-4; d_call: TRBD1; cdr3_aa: CASSEGGLTGKLFF
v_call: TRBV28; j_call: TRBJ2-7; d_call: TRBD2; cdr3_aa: CASRPGGAFSEQYF
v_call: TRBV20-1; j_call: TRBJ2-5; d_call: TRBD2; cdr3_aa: CSARGLAAQETQYF